The clone carrying this T cell receptor (beta chain) has only a few counts. The sample comes from a study of T cells in Graves' hyperthyroidism and ophthalmopathy. The germline V gene has CDR1 MGHRA and CDR2 YSYEKL. The CDR3 extends over 14 amino acids. V was pared by 2 bases and J by 6 bases, with 7 bases of the junction left unmatched. TCR beta CDR3 regions were amplified from RNA transcripts. A first-round RT-PCR of the TCR CDR3 used the HTBI primer set. TCRdb redid the calling of the multiplex PCR reads with MiXCR, one entry per CDR3 protein. The repertoire includes a few hundred thousand distinct CDR3 sequences, roughly 19% of them detected once, and 3.7% sits in the top ten. PBMCs stemmed from under 11 ml fresh peripheral blood.

The chain carries TRBV4-1 and TRBJ2-7, with 7 bases lining up with TRBD1. The sequencing sample was made of blood. The sequence came from a woman under 30 with Graves' hyperthyroidism. The CDR3 DNA sequence: TGCGCCAGCAGCCAACCGGGACAGTTCCTCGAGCAGTACTTC. Translation: CASSQPGQFLEQYF.